A selection of T cell receptor beta chains follows, all from one sample in a study of cytomegalovirus exposure and HLA in healthy donors. TCRdb keeps only in-frame clones here, not all; method: immunoSEQ multiplex PCR. The repertoire holds roughly 120,000 clones, with 55% to 65% as singletons. The sample comprised PBMCs. Source of these receptors: a woman aged 40-49 years in good health and CMV-seropositive. Both conserved end residues are part of each CDR3. Fields, in order: J gene, clone size, CDR3 length, V gene, D gene, CDR3 protein, CDR3 DNA. D genes are given only for firm matches. A clone size is listed for some rows: how often the clone was seen (once, few, many), or a class if it is expanded.

>TRBJ1-2|NA|14|TRBV5-1|NA
CASRQTDDSDGYTF
TGCGCCAGCAGACAAACGGACGACAGTGATGGCTACACCTTC
>TRBJ2-1|NA|15|TRBV27|TRBD2
CASSVGTSGNNEQFF
TGTGCCAGCAGCGTCGGGACCAGCGGGAACAATGAGCAGTTCTTC
>TRBJ2-7|few|16|TRBV11-2|NA
CASSLAPSGDNYEQYF
TGTGCCAGCAGCTTAGCGCCGTCGGGGGATAACTACGAGCAGTACTTC
>TRBJ1-2|few|15|TRBV6-1|NA
CASSAYREYVDGYTF
TGTGCCAGCAGTGCATACAGGGAGTACGTGGATGGCTACACCTTC
>TRBJ2-7|NA|14|TRBV19|NA
CASSLDSLSYEQYF
TGTGCCAGTAGTCTTGACAGCCTCTCCTACGAACAGTACTTC
>TRBJ2-7|NA|15|TRBV19|TRBD1
CASSMDRGTEYEQYF
TGTGCCAGTAGTATGGACAGGGGGACGGAGTACGAGCAGTACTTC
>TRBJ2-3|NA|16|TRBV7-2|NA
CASSQDRLARSDTQYF
TGTGCCAGCAGCCAGGATAGGCTAGCGAGGTCAGATACGCAGTATTTT
>TRBJ2-7|NA|16|TRBV12-2|NA
CASRLTYGESTYEQYF
TGTGCAAGTCGCTTAACTTACGGGGAATCCACCTACGAGCAGTACTTC
>TRBJ2-1|NA|16|TRBV7-9|NA
CASSPPHGTSHNEQFF
TGTGCCAGCAGCCCTCCCCACGGGACTTCTCACAATGAGCAGTTCTTC
>TRBJ1-5|NA|12|TRBV19|NA
CASSSREEPQHF
TGTGCCAGTAGTTCCCGGGAAGAGCCCCAGCATTTT
>TRBJ2-5|NA|16|TRBV10-3|TRBD1
CAISRGTGEIQETQYF
TGTGCCATCAGCCGCGGGACAGGGGAAATACAAGAGACCCAGTACTTC
>TRBJ2-3|NA|16|TRBV28|NA
CASRPTGVTSTDTQYF
TGTGCCAGCAGACCGACAGGCGTCACTAGCACAGATACGCAGTATTTT
>TRBJ1-1|NA|13|TRBV5-4|TRBD1
CASSYRGGPEAFF
TGTGCCAGCAGCTACAGGGGGGGGCCTGAAGCTTTCTTT
>TRBJ1-4|NA|14|TRBV11-2|NA
CASSGVQGREKLFF
TGTGCCAGCAGCGGAGTGCAGGGGAGAGAAAAACTGTTTTTT
>TRBJ2-1|NA|17|TRBV7-6|NA
CASSLALGGGAYNEQFF
TGTGCCAGCAGCTTAGCGCTAGGAGGGGGCGCTTACAATGAGCAGTTCTTC
>TRBJ1-2|NA|11|TRBV5-4|TRBD1
CASSLTGSYTF
TGTGCCAGCAGCCTGACAGGGTCATACACCTTC
>TRBJ2-7|NA|14|TRBV4-2|TRBD2
CASSQGAGAYEQYF
TGTGCCAGCAGCCAAGGTGCGGGAGCGTACGAGCAGTACTTC
>TRBJ2-3|NA|17|TRBV7-8|NA
CASSLGALSPVTDTQYF
TGTGCCAGCAGCTTAGGGGCTTTGTCCCCAGTTACAGATACGCAGTATTTT
>TRBJ1-5|NA|14|TRBV5-5|NA
CASSLEQVNQPQHF
TGTGCCAGCAGCTTGGAACAAGTCAATCAGCCCCAGCATTTT
>TRBJ1-2|NA|12|TRBV6-5|NA
CASSYEGRGYTF
TGTGCCAGCAGTTACGAAGGCAGGGGCTACACCTTC
>TRBJ2-7|NA|16|TRBV4-2|NA
CASSQEGQTNSYGQYF
TGTGCCAGCAGCCAAGAAGGACAGACCAACTCCTACGGGCAGTACTTC
>TRBJ2-1|few|15|TRBV6-6|TRBD2
CASSPPSGNYNEQFF
TGTGCCAGCAGTCCACCTAGCGGAAACTACAATGAGCAGTTCTTC
>TRBJ2-3|NA|15|TRBV4-2|TRBD2
CASSQLAGDTDTQYF
TGTGCCAGCAGCCAACTAGCGGGAGATACAGATACGCAGTATTTT
>TRBJ1-4|NA|16|TRBV7-9|TRBD1
CAVALGTGGTNEKLFF
TGTGCCGTGGCATTGGGGACAGGGGGGACTAATGAAAAACTGTTTTTT
>TRBJ1-2|NA|15|TRBV19|TRBD1
CASVDRGRANYGYTF
TGTGCCAGTGTGGACAGGGGACGAGCTAACTATGGCTACACCTTC